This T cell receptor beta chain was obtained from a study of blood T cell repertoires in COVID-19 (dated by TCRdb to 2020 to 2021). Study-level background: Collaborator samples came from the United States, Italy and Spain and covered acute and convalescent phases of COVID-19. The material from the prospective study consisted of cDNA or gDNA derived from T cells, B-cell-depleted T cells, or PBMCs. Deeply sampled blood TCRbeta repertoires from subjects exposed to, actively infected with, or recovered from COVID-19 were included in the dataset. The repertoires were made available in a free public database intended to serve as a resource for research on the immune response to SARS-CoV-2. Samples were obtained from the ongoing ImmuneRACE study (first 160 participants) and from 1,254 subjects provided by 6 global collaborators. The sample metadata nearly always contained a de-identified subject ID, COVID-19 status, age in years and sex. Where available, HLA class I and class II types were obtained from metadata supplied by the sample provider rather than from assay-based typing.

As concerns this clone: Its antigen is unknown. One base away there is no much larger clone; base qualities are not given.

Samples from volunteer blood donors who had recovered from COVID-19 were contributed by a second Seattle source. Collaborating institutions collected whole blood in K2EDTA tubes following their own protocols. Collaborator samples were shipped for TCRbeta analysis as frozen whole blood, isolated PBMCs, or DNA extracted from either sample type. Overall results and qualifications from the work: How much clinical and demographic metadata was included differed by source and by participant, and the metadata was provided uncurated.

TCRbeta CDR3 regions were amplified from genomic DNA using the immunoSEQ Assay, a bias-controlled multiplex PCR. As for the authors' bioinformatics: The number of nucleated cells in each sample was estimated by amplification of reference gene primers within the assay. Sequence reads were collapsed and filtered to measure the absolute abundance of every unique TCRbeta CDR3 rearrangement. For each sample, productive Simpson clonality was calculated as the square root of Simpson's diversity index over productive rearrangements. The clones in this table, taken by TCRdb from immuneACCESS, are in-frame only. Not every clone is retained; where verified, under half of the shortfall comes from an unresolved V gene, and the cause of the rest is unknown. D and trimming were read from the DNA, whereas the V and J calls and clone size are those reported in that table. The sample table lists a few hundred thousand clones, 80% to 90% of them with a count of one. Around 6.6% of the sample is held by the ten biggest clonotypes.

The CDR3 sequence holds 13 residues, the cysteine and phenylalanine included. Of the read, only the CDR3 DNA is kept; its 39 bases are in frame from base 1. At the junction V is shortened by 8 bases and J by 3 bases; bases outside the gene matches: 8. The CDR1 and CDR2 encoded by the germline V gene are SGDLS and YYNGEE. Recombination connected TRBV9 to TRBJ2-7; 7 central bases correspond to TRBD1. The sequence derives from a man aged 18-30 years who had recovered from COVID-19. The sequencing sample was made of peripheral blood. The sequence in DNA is TGTGCCAGTAGCCGGGACAGCGACTACGAGCAGTACTTC. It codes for CASSRDSDYEQYF.